This TCR beta chain was found in a study of neoadjuvant anti-PD-1 for oral cavity cancer. General study points: Post-treatment tumors with larger preexisting clones showed more shrinkage.

Clones were read by immunoSEQ multiplex PCR, and TCRdb kept only the in-frame ones, dropping some. The sample records over 8,500 clones, 65% to 70% being singletons. As for this clone: The target antigen is unknown.

The length of the CDR3 is 14 residues. From germline, CDR1 is SEHNR and CDR2 FQNEAQ (reference sequence). V lost 1 base and J lost 3; bases outside the gene matches: 3. The sequencing here drew on tumor tissue, taken before nivolumab (anti-PD-1) treatment. This TCR came from a person between 35 and 79 years old with oral cavity squamous cell carcinoma. The rearrangement uses TRBV7-9 and TRBJ2-7; 7 bases are a match to TRBD2. The CDR3 coding sequence is TGTGCCAGCAGCTTAGTGGGCGGGAGCTACGAGCAGTACTTC. Amino acids: CASSLVGGSYEQYF.